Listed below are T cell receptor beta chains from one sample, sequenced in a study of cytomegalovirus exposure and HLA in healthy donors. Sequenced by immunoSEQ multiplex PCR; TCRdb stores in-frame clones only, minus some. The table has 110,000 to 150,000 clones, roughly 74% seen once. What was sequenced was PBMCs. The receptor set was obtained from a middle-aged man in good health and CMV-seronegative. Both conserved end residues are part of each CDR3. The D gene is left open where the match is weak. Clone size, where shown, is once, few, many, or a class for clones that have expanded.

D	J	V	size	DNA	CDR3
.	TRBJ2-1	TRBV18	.	TGTGCCAGCTCACGTGGTGCGGGGGCGCTTCTTAGCGACAATGAGCAGTTCTTC	CASSRGAGALLSDNEQFF
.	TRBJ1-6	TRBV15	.	TGTGCCACCAGCAGAGATCTGATGGCATCAGGGTCACCCCTCCACTTT	CATSRDLMASGSPLHF
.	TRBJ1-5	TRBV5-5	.	TGTGCCAGCAGCTTCAGGGGACGTACCGGGGAGTATCAGCCCCAGCATTTT	CASSFRGRTGEYQPQHF
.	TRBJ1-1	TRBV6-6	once	TGTGCCAGCAGTTACTTCAGGGGTTCTGAAGCTTTCTTT	CASSYFRGSEAFF
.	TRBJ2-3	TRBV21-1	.	TGTGCCAGCAGCAAATGGAGGGATTTGACCCCAGATACGCAGTATTTT	CASSKWRDLTPDTQYF
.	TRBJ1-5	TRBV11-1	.	TGTGCCAGCAGCCTAACAGGCAATCAGCCCCAGCATTTT	CASSLTGNQPQHF
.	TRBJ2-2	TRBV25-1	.	TGTGCCAGCAGTTCTACCGAGAACACCGGGGAGCTGTTTTTT	CASSSTENTGELFF
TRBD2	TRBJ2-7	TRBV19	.	TGTGCCAGTAGTATAGCCCCACCCTCCCTAGCGGCGCCGCCCTACGAGCAGTACTTC	CASSIAPPSLAAPPYEQYF
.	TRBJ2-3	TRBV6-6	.	TGTGCCAGCGCCCTAGGCGACGTGAGCACAGATACGCAGTATTTT	CASALGDVSTDTQYF
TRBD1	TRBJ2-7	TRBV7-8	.	TGTGCCAGCAGCTTTCAGGGGGACAGCTCCTACGAGCAGTACTTC	CASSFQGDSSYEQYF
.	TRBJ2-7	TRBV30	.	TGTGCCTGGAGTGTTCTCTACGAGCAGTACTTC	CAWSVLYEQYF
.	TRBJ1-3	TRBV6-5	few	TGTGCCAGCAGTCCGCGAACTGGAAACACCATATATTTT	CASSPRTGNTIYF
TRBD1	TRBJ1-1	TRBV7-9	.	TGTGCCAGCAGCCGACAGGGAGTCGTTACTGAAGCTTTCTTT	CASSRQGVVTEAFF
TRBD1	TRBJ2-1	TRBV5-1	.	TGCGCCAGCAGCGGGACAGGGGTCGACAATGAGCAGTTCTTC	CASSGTGVDNEQFF
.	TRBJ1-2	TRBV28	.	TGTGCCAGCGTGCCGAAGGGAGGAGGCTTCGCCTTC	CASVPKGGGFAF
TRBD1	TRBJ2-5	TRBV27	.	TGTGCCAGCAGAGACGGGGACAGGGGAAAAGAGACCCAGTACTTC	CASRDGDRGKETQYF
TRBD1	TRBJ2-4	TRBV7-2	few	TGTGCCAGCAGCCCCCGACAGGGGGGAATGGTTCAGTACTTC	CASSPRQGGMVQYF
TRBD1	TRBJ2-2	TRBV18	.	TGTGCCAGCCGGGAAACAGGGGGCAGAACCGGGGAGCTGTTTTTT	CASRETGGRTGELFF
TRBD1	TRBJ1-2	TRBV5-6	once	TGTGCCAGCAGTCGACAGGGTTACGGCTACACCTTC	CASSRQGYGYTF
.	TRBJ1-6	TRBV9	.	TGTGCCAGCAACCAGGTTTCACCCCTCCACTTT	CASNQVSPLHF
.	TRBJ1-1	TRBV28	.	TGTGCCAGCAGTTTCGGACAGTTAAACACTGAAGCTTTCTTT	CASSFGQLNTEAFF
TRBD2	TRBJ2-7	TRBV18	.	TGTGCCAGCTCACCATTCGCGTCGGCTAGCGGGGGGGCGTTCTACGAGCAGTACTTC	CASSPFASASGGAFYEQYF
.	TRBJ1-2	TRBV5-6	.	TGTGCCAGCAGCTTCTTAGGACAGAGTACCTATGGCTACACCTTC	CASSFLGQSTYGYTF
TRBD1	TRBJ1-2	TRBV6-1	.	TGTGCCAGCAGTGTACTTAGAGAACCACAGGGGAACTATGGCTACACCTTC	CASSVLREPQGNYGYTF
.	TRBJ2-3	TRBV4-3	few	TGCGCCAGCAGCCAAGATCTAGTTGGCACAGATACGCAGTATTTT	CASSQDLVGTDTQYF
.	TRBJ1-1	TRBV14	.	TGTGCCAGCAGCCAAGAAGACAAGACGGTCTTCGTGAACACTGAAGCTTTCTTT	CASSQEDKTVFVNTEAFF
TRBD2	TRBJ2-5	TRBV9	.	TGTGCCAGCAGCGAGACTAGCCTCCAAGAGACCCAGTACTTC	CASSETSLQETQYF
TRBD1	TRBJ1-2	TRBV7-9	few	TGTGCCAGCAGCTCTCTCTGGACAGGACTCGTTTATCGGGGCTACACCTTC	CASSSLWTGLVYRGYTF
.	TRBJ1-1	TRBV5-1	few	TGCGCCAGCAGCTCGGACGGGATGGCCCTGAATTCGATCTTT	CASSSDGMALNSIF
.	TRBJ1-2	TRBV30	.	TGTGCCTGGAGAGTAACAGGGAGCGGCTACACCTTC	CAWRVTGSGYTF
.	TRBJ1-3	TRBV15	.	TGTGCCACCAGCAGAGGCAGGGGCTCTGGAAACACCATATATTTT	CATSRGRGSGNTIYF
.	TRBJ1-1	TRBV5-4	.	TGTGCCAGCAGCTTTGCAGGGTACGAAGCTTTCTTT	CASSFAGYEAFF
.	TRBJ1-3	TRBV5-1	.	TGCGCCAGCAGCCCGCGGGGGGCGGCCTCTGGAAACACCATATATTTT	CASSPRGAASGNTIYF
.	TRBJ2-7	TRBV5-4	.	.	CASSFGPGQGYEQYF
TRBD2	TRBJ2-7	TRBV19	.	TGTGCCAGTAGCCCCCCGAAGACTAGCGGGGACGTAAGCTCCTACGAGCAGTACTTC	CASSPPKTSGDVSSYEQYF
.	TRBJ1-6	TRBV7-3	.	TGTGCCAGCAGCAGTCCCCTCCCGAGGGACTCCTATAATTCACCCCTCCACTTT	CASSSPLPRDSYNSPLHF
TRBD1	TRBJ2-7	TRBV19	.	TGTGCCAGTAGTATAGATCTCCCAGGGACAGTTCCTGACGAGCAGTACTTC	CASSIDLPGTVPDEQYF
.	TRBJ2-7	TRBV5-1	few	TGCGCCAGCAGCTTGTACCCAGGTACCTACGAGCAGTACTTC	CASSLYPGTYEQYF
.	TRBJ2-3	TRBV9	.	TGTGCCAGCAGCGCTTCAAGGGGGGGCTACACAGATACGCAGTATTTT	CASSASRGGYTDTQYF
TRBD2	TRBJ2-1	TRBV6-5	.	TGTGCCAGCAGAGTTACTAGCGGGGTCTACAATGAGCAGTTCTTC	CASRVTSGVYNEQFF
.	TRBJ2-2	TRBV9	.	TGTGCCAGCAGCATACTACAGGTGGGCGGGGAGCTGTTTTTT	CASSILQVGGELFF
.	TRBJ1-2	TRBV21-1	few	.	CARGVYPTAIYGCTF
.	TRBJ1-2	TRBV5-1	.	TGCGCCAGCAGCTTGGATGGGCAACAAGCTAACTATGGCTACACCTTC	CASSLDGQQANYGYTF
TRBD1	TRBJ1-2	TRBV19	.	TGTGCCAGTACCTTCCTCGGGACAGGTTCCTTGATGGGCTACACCTTC	CASTFLGTGSLMGYTF
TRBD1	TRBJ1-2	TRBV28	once	TGTGCCAGCAGTTTGGGGGGACAGGTAAACTATGGCTACACCTTC	CASSLGGQVNYGYTF
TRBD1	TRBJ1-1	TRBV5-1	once	TGCGCCAGCAGCTTGGAACAGGGGTACACTGAAGCTTTCTTT	CASSLEQGYTEAFF
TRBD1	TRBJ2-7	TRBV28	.	TGTGCCAGCAGTTTATCAGGGGAGACAGGGGGCCGATACGAGCAGTACTTC	CASSLSGETGGRYEQYF
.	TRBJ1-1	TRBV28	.	TGTGCCAGCAGTCCGCGGACAGTCGCAGCTTTCTTT	CASSPRTVAAFF
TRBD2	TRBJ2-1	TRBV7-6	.	TGTGCCAGCAGCTTAGAAGCGGGGGCGAACAATGAGCAGTTCTTC	CASSLEAGANNEQFF